What follows is one T cell receptor (beta chain) and its context. The entry originates in a study of control samples from healthy donors and cancer patients. Trimming took off 3 bases at V and 9 bases at J, with 14 bases between the two ends. This CDR3 has 13 amino acids. The germline V gene encodes CDR1 SGHTA and CDR2 FQGNSA. Sequencing used immunoSEQ multiplex PCR; TCRdb keeps in-frame clones, though not all of them. The sample contains approximately 86,000 clones, about 89% of which appear only once. This clonotype was obtained from a man in his thirties or forties in good health. Sequencing used blood. The chain is built from TRBV7-2 and TRBJ2-5; either TRBD1 or TRBD2 may supply D (6 bases each). The CDR3 loop is CASSFNRGEAQYF. In DNA, the CDR3 is TGTGCCAGCAGCTTTAATAGGGGGGAGGCCCAGTACTTC.